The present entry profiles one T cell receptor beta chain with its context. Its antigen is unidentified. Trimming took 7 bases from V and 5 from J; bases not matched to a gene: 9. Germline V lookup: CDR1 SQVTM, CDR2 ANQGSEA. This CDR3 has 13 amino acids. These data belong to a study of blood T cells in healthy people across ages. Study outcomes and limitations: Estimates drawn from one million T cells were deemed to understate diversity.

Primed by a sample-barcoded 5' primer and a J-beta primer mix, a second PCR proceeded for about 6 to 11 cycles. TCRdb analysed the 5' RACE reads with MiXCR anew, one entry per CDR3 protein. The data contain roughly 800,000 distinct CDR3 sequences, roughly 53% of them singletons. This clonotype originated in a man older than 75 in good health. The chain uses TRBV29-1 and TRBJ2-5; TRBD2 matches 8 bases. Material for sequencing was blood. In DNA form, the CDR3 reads TGCAGCGCCTTGAGCGGGGGTGGGGAGACCCAGTACTTC. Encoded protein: CSALSGGGETQYF.